The 25 T cell receptor beta chains in this list originate from one sample, sequenced in a study of blood T cell repertoires in COVID-19. Sequencing used immunoSEQ multiplex PCR; TCRdb keeps in-frame clones, though not all of them. The repertoire includes approximately 210,000 clones, roughly four fifths of them detected once, and less than 8% sits in the top ten. Sequenced: peripheral blood. These receptors all come from a woman in her forties or fifties with active or convalescent COVID-19.

The chain carries TRBV5-5 and TRBJ2-7; D is ambiguous. The CDR3 contains 15 residues. Germline values: CDR1 SGHKS, CDR2 YYEKEE (reference sequence). The germline V and J ends were trimmed by 2 bases and 0 bases, with 12 bases remaining between them. CDR3 bases: TGTGCCAGCAGCTTTGAGTCCCCCCCCTCCTACGAGCAGTACTTC. The encoded protein is CASSFESPPSYEQYF.

The CDR3 sequence is CASSEYLGGASYNSPLHF. The CDR3 DNA sequence: TGTGCCAGCAGTGAATACCTGGGGGGTGCCTCCTATAATTCACCCCTCCACTTT. This chain joins TRBV6-1 and TRBJ1-6, with D possibly matching TRBD1 (5 bases). The CDR3 has 18 residues. Trimming removed 2 bases from V and 0 bases from J, with 14 bases in between. Germline loops: CDR1 MNHNS, CDR2 SASEGT.

The chain is built from TRBV18 and TRBJ2-1; no clear D gene. V was clipped by 2 bases and J by 8 bases, with 7 bases between them. Germline V CDR1 and CDR2: KGHSH, LQKENI. The CDR3 covers 12 residues. This chain's CDR3 is CASSPRRDEQFF. CDR3 bases: TGTGCCAGCTCACCAAGACGGGATGAGCAGTTCTTC.

The chain joins TRBV5-6 to TRBJ1-2, with unresolved D. Germline V CDR1 and CDR2: SGHDT, YYEEEE. V shed 4 bases and J shed 3 bases, with 13 bases lying between them. The CDR3 has 14 amino acids. The CDR3, as DNA: TGTGCCAGCAGCCTTCGGGGTGCGGACTATGGCTACACCTTC. This gives the protein CASSLRGADYGYTF.

This chain joins TRBV28 and TRBJ2-1; perhaps TRBD2 as D (6 bases). This CDR3 has 15 residues. CDR1 MDHEN and CDR2 SYDVKM come from the germline V gene. The V end was cut by 3 bases, the J end by 7 bases, with 16 bases between. CDR3 sequence (DNA): TGTGCCAGCAGTTTGCCCTCCGGGACTTTGAATGAGCAGTTCTTC. Protein product: CASSLPSGTLNEQFF.

The J gene is TRBJ2-6, the V gene TRBV3-1 (or the pseudogene TRBV3-2), with a possible D match to TRBD2 (6 bases). The CDR3 has 17 residues. Trimming took 0 bases from V and 1 from J, leaving 10 bases between them. Germline loops: CDR1 LGHDT, CDR2 YNNKEL (reference sequence). CDR3 residues: CASSQETAGSGANVLTF. The CDR3 DNA follows: TGTGCCAGCAGCCAAGAGACGGCGGGGTCTGGGGCCAACGTCCTGACTTTC.

This rearrangement joins TRBV18 to TRBJ2-5, with TRBD1 matching over 12 bases. CDR1 KGHSH and CDR2 LQKENI come from the germline V gene. J lost 4 bases, V lost 4 bases, and 7 bases had no gene match. The CDR3 runs to 16 residues. The CDR3 loop reads CASSLSGTGGGETQYF. CDR3 nucleotides: TGTGCCAGCTCACTTTCCGGGACAGGGGGCGGAGAGACCCAGTACTTC. Supplemented by reference TRBV18 and TRBJ2-5, the full variable domain reads NAGVMQNPRHLVRRRGQEARLRCSPMKGHSHVYWYRQLPEEGLKFMVYLQKENIIDESGMPKERFSAEFPKEGPSILRIQQVVRGDSAAYFCASSLSGTGGGETQYFGPGTRLLVL.

The rearrangement links TRBV28 to TRBJ1-1, with a possible D match to TRBD1 (6 bases). CDR3 length: 13 residues. The V and J ends lost 5 bases and 0 bases respectively, with 7 bases between them. Germline-derived CDR1 and CDR2 are MDHEN and SYDVKM. CDR3 protein: CASSGTLNTEAFF. The CDR3 DNA is TGTGCCAGCAGTGGGACATTGAACACTGAAGCTTTCTTT.

This chain connects TRBV9 to TRBJ1-2; 9 bases fit TRBD1. Germline CDR1 is SGDLS and CDR2 is YYNGEE. V lost 3 bases to trimming and J lost 5 bases; unmatched junction nucleotides: 8. CDR3 length: 15 amino acids. The CDR3 nucleotides are TGTGCCAGCAGCGACGCCGGGACAGGGCTTTATGGCTACACCTTC. Translation: CASSDAGTGLYGYTF.

V and J are TRBV5-1 and TRBJ2-3; the match to TRBD2 covers 10 bases. Germline V CDR1 and CDR2: SGHRS, YFSETQ. The V and J ends lost 4 bases and 11 bases, in that order; junction bases with no gene match: 7. The length of the CDR3 is 13 residues. The CDR3 DNA sequence: TGCGCCAGCAGCCTTACGACTAGCGGGTGGCAGTATTTT. Protein product: CASSLTTSGWQYF.

The chain is built from TRBV19 and TRBJ1-1; D is unresolved. CDR3 length: 13 amino acids. Deletions cut 10 bases from V and 1 base from J, with 13 bases between. Germline V gene data show CDR1 as LNHDA and CDR2 as SQIVND (reference sequence). The DNA for the CDR3 is TGTGCCACCTCCCCTCGGGGGAACACTGAAGCTTTCTTT. Residues: CATSPRGNTEAFF.

The rearrangement joins TRBV29-1 to TRBJ1-5; TRBD1 might be the D (6 bases). Germline V CDR1 and CDR2: SQVTM, ANQGSEA. V was clipped by 8 bases and J by 1 base, with 12 bases between them. This CDR3 has 13 residues. The CDR3 bases are TGCAGCTCAGGGACAAGAAGCAATCAGCCCCAGCATTTT. It encodes CSSGTRSNQPQHF.

J is TRBJ2-2 and V is TRBV19; 10 nucleotides agree with TRBD1. From germline, CDR1 is LNHDA and CDR2 SQIVND (reference sequence). The CDR3 sequence is 16 residues long. V shed 5 bases and J 3 bases; nucleotides not matched to a gene: 6. CDR3 loop: CASSPPTGGYTGELFF. The DNA for the CDR3 is TGTGCCAGTAGTCCTCCGACAGGGGGCTACACCGGGGAGCTGTTTTTT.

The chain carries TRBV9 and TRBJ2-5; 8 bases are shared with TRBD1. Germline V CDR1 and CDR2: SGDLS, YYNGEE. The CDR3 covers 13 residues. The CDR3 loop is CASGQGIWETQYF. The CDR3 nucleotides read TGTGCGAGCGGACAGGGTATATGGGAGACCCAGTACTTC.

The chain is built from TRBV6-2 or TRBV6-3 and TRBJ2-1; TRBD2 aligns across 7 bases. The CDR3 length is 16 residues. Per germline, CDR1 MNHEY and CDR2 SVGEGT. V shed 5 bases and J 1 base; nucleotides not matched to a gene: 8. The DNA for the CDR3 is TGTGCCAGCAGTACCCGACTAGCCGCATCCTACAATGAGCAGTTCTTC. This gives the protein CASSTRLAASYNEQFF.

The genes are TRBV27 and TRBJ1-2, with a possible D match to TRBD1 (6 bases). Germline lookup yields CDR1 MNHEY and CDR2 SMNVEV (reference sequence). The V gene lost 6 bases and the J gene lost 4 bases, with 18 bases spanning the gap. CDR3 size: 15 residues. The CDR3 DNA sequence: TGTGCCAGCAGCCCGGCAGGGACATCGGGCTATGGCTACACCTTC. Protein product: CASSPAGTSGYGYTF.

This clone has only a few counts. The chain has TRBV5-1 and TRBJ2-2, with D perhaps TRBD2 (6 bases). This CDR3 has 13 amino acids. The V end lost 5 bases, the J end lost 1 base, and 6 bases lay between the germline ends. Germline lookup yields CDR1 SGHRS and CDR2 YFSETQ. Here the CDR3 reads CASSSGNTGELFF. In DNA, the CDR3 is TGCGCCAGCAGTAGCGGGAACACCGGGGAGCTGTTTTTT.

This chain connects TRBV5-1 to TRBJ2-7, with a weak D call TRBD2 (6 bases). Germline values: CDR1 SGHRS, CDR2 YFSETQ. The CDR3 loop spans 14 amino acids. The V end was cut by 4 bases, the J end by 6 bases, with 17 bases between. The CDR3 bases are TGCGCCAGCAGCCCGGAGGGGCGGGGCCGCGAGCAGTACTTC. This sequence encodes CASSPEGRGREQYF.

The chain has TRBV19 and TRBJ1-2; 10 positions agree with TRBD1. The CDR3 is 14 residues long. Germline CDR1 LNHDA, CDR2 SQIVND (reference sequence). After removal of 7 bases from V and 2 bases from J, the junction contained 4 bases not matched to a gene. The CDR3 loop reads CASKPGQGNYGYTF. CDR3 DNA: TGTGCCAGTAAACCGGGACAGGGGAACTATGGCTACACCTTC.

The V gene is TRBV3-1 (or the pseudogene TRBV3-2), the J gene TRBJ1-2, with 8 bases fitting TRBD1. With V trimmed by 6 bases and J by 1 base, 10 bases remained unmatched. The CDR3 has 16 residues. CDR1 is LGHDT and CDR2 is YNNKEL in the germline V gene (reference sequence). DNA of the CDR3: TGTGCCAGCAGTCCCACCGGGACAGGACATAACTATGGCTACACCTTC. Its protein product is CASSPTGTGHNYGYTF.

The rearrangement uses TRBV3-1 (or the pseudogene TRBV3-2) and TRBJ1-2; D perhaps matches TRBD1 (6 bases). The CDR3 loop spans 15 amino acids. With 1 base removed from V and 7 bases from J, the gap between germline ends came to 16 bases. Germline assignment: CDR1 LGHDT and CDR2 YNNKEL (reference sequence). The CDR3 DNA is TGTGCCAGCAGCCAAGGGCAGGGGAGCTCCTCTGGCTACACCTTC. It yields the protein CASSQGQGSSSGYTF.

The chain is built from TRBV18 and TRBJ2-5; weak D call: TRBD1 (6 bases). The V gene's germline CDR1 is KGHSH and CDR2 LQKENI. Between the trimmed V and J ends, which lost 0 bases and 5 bases, there was a span of 16 bases. The CDR3 sequence is 16 residues long. CDR3 in DNA: TGTGCCAGCTCACCACCTCCGTTAGTTCAGGGGGAGACCCAGTACTTC. It yields the protein CASSPPPLVQGETQYF.

V usage is TRBV28 and J usage is TRBJ1-5; TRBD1 might be the D (6 bases). Germline V gene data show CDR1 as MDHEN and CDR2 as SYDVKM. Trimming cost V 5 bases and J 7 bases, with 18 bases left between them. The CDR3 has 15 amino acids. In DNA, the CDR3 is TGTGCCAGCAGTGTCCCGGGGGGCAGCGACCAGCCCCAGCATTTT. This gives the protein CASSVPGGSDQPQHF.

This chain uses TRBV5-1 with TRBJ1-3, with 7 bases matching TRBD1. Looked up from germline, CDR1 is SGHRS and CDR2 is YFSETQ. CDR3 size: 14 residues. The V and J ends lost 5 bases and 4 bases, in that order; junction bases with no gene match: 6. The CDR3 DNA sequence: TGCGCCAGCAGTCTGGACAGGCAGGGAAACACCATATATTTT. Amino acids: CASSLDRQGNTIYF.

CDR3 sequence: CASSTGPTSYGYTF. As DNA, the CDR3 is TGTGCCAGCAGTACTGGGCCAACTTCTTATGGCTACACCTTC. V is TRBV27 and J is TRBJ1-2; D unresolved. Trimming took 5 bases from V and 5 from J, leaving 15 bases between them. In germline, CDR1 is MNHEY, CDR2 SMNVEV (reference sequence). The CDR3 sequence is 14 residues long.